Shown below are 5 T cell receptor beta chains from a single sample sequenced in a study of blood T cells in healthy people across ages. A second PCR of 7 to 11 cycles used a sample-barcoded 5' primer and a J-beta primer mix. TCRdb independently ran MiXCR on the 5' RACE reads; one entry per CDR3 protein. In the table there are around 650,000 distinct CDR3 sequences, about 34% of which are singletons. Sequencing used blood. The receptors stem from a woman aged 80 or over in good health.

This clonotype was seen at least ten times. The rearrangement links TRBV7-8 to TRBJ1-2; possible D gene TRBD1, 5 bases. From germline, CDR1 is SGHVS and CDR2 FQNEAQ. This CDR3 has 15 residues. Trimming removed 1 base at V and 4 bases at J, with 13 bases between. The CDR3 region has the DNA TGTGCCAGCAGCTTAGAGGCAGGGACTGGCTATGGCTACACCTTC. Its protein product is CASSLEAGTGYGYTF. The full variable domain, rest sourced from reference TRBV7-8 and TRBJ1-2, is GAGVSQSPRYKVAKRGQDVALRCDPISGHVSLFWYQQALGQGPEFLTYFQNEAQLDKSGLPSDRFFAERPEGSVSTLKIQRTQQEDSAVYLCASSLEAGTGYGYTFGSGTRLTVV.

This clonotype has just a few counts. J is TRBJ2-5 and V is TRBV30; D gene ambiguous. V lost 0 bases, J lost 5 bases, and 7 bases lay in between. CDR1 and CDR2 from the germline V gene are GTSNPN and SVGIG (reference sequence). The CDR3 sequence is 12 residues long. The CDR3 is CAWSVVQETQYF. CDR3 coding DNA: TGTGCCTGGAGTGTAGTACAGGAGACCCAGTACTTC.

A word on this clonotype: A clone one base away is much larger, so this may be a read error. The rearrangement uses TRBV4-3 and TRBJ2-5, with 11 bases matching TRBD1. Germline CDR1 reads LGHNA; CDR2 reads YSLEER. The CDR3 length is 17 residues. DNA of the CDR3: TGCGCCGGCAGCCAAGCTGGGACAGGGGGATTCCAAGAGACCCAGTACTTC. This encodes CAGSQAGTGGFQETQYF.

V and J are TRBV18 and TRBJ1-1; TRBD1 might be the D (5 bases). Germline V gene data show CDR1 as KGHSH and CDR2 as LQKENI. Trimming shortened V by 3 bases and J by 5 bases, and 13 bases separated the two germline ends. This CDR3 contains 14 residues. CDR3 sequence reads: CASSPKQVGTEAFF. In DNA form, the CDR3 reads TGTGCCAGCTCACCCAAACAGGTGGGGACTGAAGCTTTCTTT.

This clonotype appeared many times. The V gene is TRBV7-2, the J gene TRBJ2-5; maybe TRBD1 (5 bases). This CDR3 is built from 16 residues. Germline lookup yields CDR1 SGHTA and CDR2 FQGNSA. V lost 3 bases to trimming and J lost 4 bases, with 18 bases between them. CDR3 in amino acids: CASSFRLPQGAETQYF. DNA of the CDR3: TGTGCCAGCAGCTTTAGGCTACCTCAAGGGGCAGAGACCCAGTACTTC.